Listed below are T cell receptor beta chains from one sample, sequenced in a study of blood T cell repertoires in COVID-19. Generated by immunoSEQ multiplex PCR, the TCRdb table keeps only in-frame clones and is missing some. The data hold tens of thousands of clones, with around 80% observed a single time. Sequencing input: peripheral blood. All receptors come from a man aged 50 or older with active or convalescent COVID-19. The CDR3 runs from the conserved cysteine through the conserved F or W. The D gene is left open where the match is weak. Rows may omit the clone size; those that give it use once, few, many or a size class.

J,length,size,V,D,DNA,CDR3
TRBJ2-1,16,few,TRBV5-1,-,TGCGCCAGCAGCTTGGGATTAGCGAGCCAATACAATGAGCAGTTCTTC,CASSLGLASQYNEQFF
TRBJ2-1,12,-,TRBV27,-,TGTGCCGTGTCCCGGGATCCGAATGAGCAGTTCTTC,CAVSRDPNEQFF
TRBJ2-5,14,once,TRBV5-6,-,TGTGCCAGCAGCTTGGGGGGGGTCCAAGAGACCCAGTACTTC,CASSLGGVQETQYF
TRBJ2-2,16,-,TRBV18,TRBD1,TGTGCCAGCTCACCTACCGGGACAGCGAACACCGGGGAGCTGTTTTTT,CASSPTGTANTGELFF
TRBJ1-5,13,-,TRBV28,-,TGTGCCAGCAGTTTGGGGGCCAATCAGCCCCAGCATTTT,CASSLGANQPQHF
TRBJ1-5,14,-,TRBV28,TRBD1,TGTGCCAGCAGGTTGACAGGGAAGAATCAGCCCCAGCATTTT,CASRLTGKNQPQHF
TRBJ2-7,14,-,TRBV3-1/TRBV3-2,-,TGTGCCAGCAGCCGCCCGGACGGGGACTACGAGCAGTACTTC,CASSRPDGDYEQYF
TRBJ2-1,15,-,TRBV19,TRBD2,TGTGCCAGTAGGCGGTTGAGCGGGGGATACAATGAGCAGTTCTTC,CASRRLSGGYNEQFF
TRBJ2-2,14,-,TRBV11-2,-,TGTGCCAGCAGCATTGACAGGTCCATCGGGGAGCTGTTTTTT,CASSIDRSIGELFF
TRBJ2-3,16,-,TRBV5-1,TRBD1,TGCGCCAGCAGCTTGACTTCGGACAGGGGCACAGATACGCAGTATTTT,CASSLTSDRGTDTQYF
TRBJ2-3,15,-,TRBV2,TRBD2,TGTGCCAGCAGTGGTAGCGGGGGACGCACAGATACGCAGTATTTT,CASSGSGGRTDTQYF
TRBJ2-5,13,-,TRBV7-9,-,TGTGCCAGCAGCCAAGTGGGCGCAGAGACCCAGTACTTC,CASSQVGAETQYF
TRBJ2-1,16,-,TRBV25-1,TRBD2,TGTGCCAGTAGGGGACTAGCGGGGGGGCCCTACAATGAGCAGTTCTTC,CASRGLAGGPYNEQFF
TRBJ2-5,15,-,TRBV7-2,TRBD2,TGTGCCAGCAGCTTCCTAGGAGCGGGGCAAGAGACCCAGTACTTC,CASSFLGAGQETQYF
TRBJ1-2,14,-,TRBV11-2,-,TGTGCCAGCAGCTTAGTGCAGGCAGGGGATGCCTACACCTTC,CASSLVQAGDAYTF
TRBJ1-1,16,-,TRBV7-8,-,TGTGCCAGCAGCTTAATGAGTCAGGGAGGTGGCACTGAAGCTTTCTTT,CASSLMSQGGGTEAFF
TRBJ2-3,15,-,TRBV5-1,-,TGCGCCAGCAGCTTGGAACCAACTAGCACAGATACGCAGTATTTT,CASSLEPTSTDTQYF
TRBJ1-5,15,-,TRBV2,-,TGTGCCAGCAGTGATAGACAGGATAGCAATCAGCCCCAGCATTTT,CASSDRQDSNQPQHF
TRBJ1-4,13,-,TRBV19,-,TGTGCCAGTAGTAGTCAGGGAAATGAAAAACTGTTTTTT,CASSSQGNEKLFF
TRBJ2-7,13,-,TRBV10-3,TRBD1,TGTGCCCCCTCGACAGGGGATGACTACGAGCAGTACTTC,CAPSTGDDYEQYF
TRBJ2-3,15,-,TRBV9,-,TGTGCCAGCAGCACGCACCCTACGAGCACAGATACGCAGTATTTT,CASSTHPTSTDTQYF
TRBJ1-4,13,-,TRBV7-2,-,TGTGCCAGCAGCCTCTCCCAGGGTGAAAAACTGTTTTTT,CASSLSQGEKLFF
TRBJ1-3,18,once,TRBV10-3,-,TGTGCCATCAGTGAGTCGAATCTGAAAAAGCTCTCTGGAAACACCATATATTTT,CAISESNLKKLSGNTIYF
TRBJ2-5,14,-,TRBV6-5,TRBD1,TGTGCCAGCAGTTACCGGGACAGGCGGGAGACCCAGTACTTC,CASSYRDRRETQYF
TRBJ2-6,17,once,TRBV5-1,-,TGCGCCAGCAGCTTGGATGGCCCCAGCTCTGGGGCCAACGTCCTGACTTTC,CASSLDGPSSGANVLTF
TRBJ2-1,14,-,TRBV3-1/TRBV3-2,-,TGTGCCAGCAGCCAAGCGTCGGGGTGGGGTGAGCAGTTCTTC,CASSQASGWGEQFF
TRBJ1-1,15,-,TRBV2,-,TGTGCCAGCAGGAAGAGACAGAGTATGAACACTGAAGCTTTCTTT,CASRKRQSMNTEAFF
TRBJ2-3,16,-,TRBV19,TRBD1,TGTGCCAGTAGTAGAAGACAGGGGACGCGCACAGATACGCAGTATTTT,CASSRRQGTRTDTQYF
TRBJ2-3,18,few,TRBV6-1,TRBD2,TGTGCCAGCAGTGAAGGGACTAGTGTAGTTCTTAGCACAGATACGCAGTATTTT,CASSEGTSVVLSTDTQYF
TRBJ1-1,13,-,TRBV29-1,TRBD1,TGCAGCGCCAAGACAGGGGGCGGCACTGAAGCTTTCTTT,CSAKTGGGTEAFF
TRBJ1-3,14,-,TRBV7-9,-,TGTGCCAGCAGTTGGGGCAGGGATGGAAACACCATATATTTT,CASSWGRDGNTIYF
TRBJ1-2,15,many,TRBV5-4,TRBD1,TGTGCCAGCAGCCTACGGGACAGCCTCAACTATGGCTACACCTTC,CASSLRDSLNYGYTF
TRBJ1-6,16,-,TRBV28,-,TGTGCCAGCAGTTTTACTCCGAGCTCCTATAATTCACCCCTCCACTTT,CASSFTPSSYNSPLHF
TRBJ1-6,15,-,TRBV14,-,TGTGCCAGCAGCCACGGGGGATATATGCAATCACCCCTCCACTTT,CASSHGGYMQSPLHF
TRBJ2-3,15,-,TRBV7-7,TRBD1,TGTGCCAGCAGCCAGGGGGTAGGCACCACAGATACGCAGTATTTT,CASSQGVGTTDTQYF
TRBJ1-1,13,-,TRBV3-1/TRBV3-2,-,TGTGCCAGCAGCCAAGAATCGTCAGTTGAAGCTTTCTTT,CASSQESSVEAFF
TRBJ1-1,11,-,TRBV30,-,TGTGCCGTTGGGAGTTACGCTGAAGCTTTCTTT,CAVGSYAEAFF
TRBJ1-2,15,-,TRBV3-1/TRBV3-2,-,TGTGCCAGCAGCCAAGACGGAGGGGGGGCGGGAGGCTACACCTTC,CASSQDGGGAGGYTF
TRBJ2-7,15,-,TRBV5-1,TRBD1,TGCGCCAGCAGCATGACCGGGACAGGGATGTACGAGCAGTACTTC,CASSMTGTGMYEQYF
TRBJ2-3,14,-,TRBV19,-,TGTGCCAGTACCCGAGGTGGCGCCACAGATACGCAGTATTTT,CASTRGGATDTQYF
TRBJ2-7,17,-,TRBV7-2,TRBD2,TGTGCCAGCAGCTTAGCCGAAGCGGGGGCAGGGAACTTCGAGCAGTACTTC,CASSLAEAGAGNFEQYF
TRBJ2-2,15,-,TRBV5-1,TRBD1,TGCGCCAGCAGCATGACAGGGTCAAACACCGGGGAGCTGTTTTTT,CASSMTGSNTGELFF
TRBJ2-2,17,once,TRBV28,TRBD1,TGTGCCAGCAGTTCCTATACAGGGGGCGCGGACACCGGGGAGCTGTTTTTT,CASSSYTGGADTGELFF
TRBJ2-3,14,once,TRBV19,-,TGTGCCAGTAGTATACTGGAGGGAATGGGTACGCAGTATTTT,CASSILEGMGTQYF
TRBJ1-1,13,-,TRBV3-1/TRBV3-2,-,TGTGCCAGCAGCCAAGATATCCTCAGAAGAACTTTCTTT,CASSQDILRRTFF
TRBJ1-5,15,-,TRBV5-1,TRBD1,TGCGCCAGCAGCCCTGGAGGGGGCGCTTATCAGCCCCAGCATTTT,CASSPGGGAYQPQHF